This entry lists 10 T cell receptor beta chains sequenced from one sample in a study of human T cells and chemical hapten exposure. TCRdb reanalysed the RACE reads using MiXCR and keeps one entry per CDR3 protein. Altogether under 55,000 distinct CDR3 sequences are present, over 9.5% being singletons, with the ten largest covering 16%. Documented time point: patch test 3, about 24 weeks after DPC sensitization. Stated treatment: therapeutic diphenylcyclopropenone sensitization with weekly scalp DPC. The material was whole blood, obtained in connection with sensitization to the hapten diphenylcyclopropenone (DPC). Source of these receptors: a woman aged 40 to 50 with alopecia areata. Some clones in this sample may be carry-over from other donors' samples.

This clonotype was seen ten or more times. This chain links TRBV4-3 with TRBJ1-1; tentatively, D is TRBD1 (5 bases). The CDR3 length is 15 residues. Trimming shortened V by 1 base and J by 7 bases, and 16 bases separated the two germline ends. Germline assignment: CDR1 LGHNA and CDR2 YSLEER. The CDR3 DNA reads TGCGCCAGCAGCCAAGCCGGGGCGGATCGGAATGAAGCTTTCTTT. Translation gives CASSQAGADRNEAFF.

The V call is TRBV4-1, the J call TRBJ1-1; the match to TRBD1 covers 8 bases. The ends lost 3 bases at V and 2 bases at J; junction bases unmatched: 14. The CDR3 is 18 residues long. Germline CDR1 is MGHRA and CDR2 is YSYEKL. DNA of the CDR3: TGCGCCAGCAGCCATCCAAAGGGCAGGGGGCAGGGAAACACTGAAGCTTTCTTT. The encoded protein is CASSHPKGRGQGNTEAFF.

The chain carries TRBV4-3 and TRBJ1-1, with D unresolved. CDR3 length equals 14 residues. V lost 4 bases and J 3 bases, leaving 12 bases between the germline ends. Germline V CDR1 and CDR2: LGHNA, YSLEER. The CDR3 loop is CASSPRPVDTEAFF. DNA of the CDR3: TGCGCCAGCAGCCCCCGGCCGGTTGACACTGAAGCTTTCTTT.

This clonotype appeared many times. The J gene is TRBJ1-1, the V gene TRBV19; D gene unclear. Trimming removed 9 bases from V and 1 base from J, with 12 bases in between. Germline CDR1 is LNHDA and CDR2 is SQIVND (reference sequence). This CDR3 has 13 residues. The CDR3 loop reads CASITVANTEAFF. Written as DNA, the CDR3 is TGTGCCAGCATTACGGTGGCGAACACTGAAGCTTTCTTT.

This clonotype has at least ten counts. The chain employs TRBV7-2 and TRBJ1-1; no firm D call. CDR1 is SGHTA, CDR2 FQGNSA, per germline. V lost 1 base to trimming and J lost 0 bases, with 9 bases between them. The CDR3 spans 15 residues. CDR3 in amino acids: CASSLEVRMNTEAFF. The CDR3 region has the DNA TGTGCCAGCAGCTTAGAGGTCCGGATGAACACTGAAGCTTTCTTT.

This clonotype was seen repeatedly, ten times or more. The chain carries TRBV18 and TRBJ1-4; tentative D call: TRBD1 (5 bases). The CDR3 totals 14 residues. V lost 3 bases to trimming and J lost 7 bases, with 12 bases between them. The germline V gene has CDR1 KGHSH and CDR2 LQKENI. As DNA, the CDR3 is TGTGCCAGCTCACCGTCTGGGGGACCTGAAAAACTGTTTTTT. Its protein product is CASSPSGGPEKLFF. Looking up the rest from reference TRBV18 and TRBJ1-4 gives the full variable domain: NAGVMQNPRHLVRRRGQEARLRCSPMKGHSHVYWYRQLPEEGLKFMVYLQKENIIDESGMPKERFSAEFPKEGPSILRIQQVVRGDSAAYFCASSPSGGPEKLFFGSGTQLSVL.

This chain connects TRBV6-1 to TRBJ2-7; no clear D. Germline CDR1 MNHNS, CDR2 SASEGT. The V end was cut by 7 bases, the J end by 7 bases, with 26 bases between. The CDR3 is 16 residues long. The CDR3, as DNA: TGTGCCAGCACTAAAAGTTCCGCAAGGTTAATGCGGGAGCAGTACTTC. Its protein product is CASTKSSARLMREQYF.

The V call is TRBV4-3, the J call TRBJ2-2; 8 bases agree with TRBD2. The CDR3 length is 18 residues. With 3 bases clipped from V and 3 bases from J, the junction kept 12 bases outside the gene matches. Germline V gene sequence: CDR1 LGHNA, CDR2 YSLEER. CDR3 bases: TGCGCCAGCAGCCAGAAACGGGTAGCGGGGACCTACACCGGGGAGCTGTTTTTT. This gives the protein CASSQKRVAGTYTGELFF.

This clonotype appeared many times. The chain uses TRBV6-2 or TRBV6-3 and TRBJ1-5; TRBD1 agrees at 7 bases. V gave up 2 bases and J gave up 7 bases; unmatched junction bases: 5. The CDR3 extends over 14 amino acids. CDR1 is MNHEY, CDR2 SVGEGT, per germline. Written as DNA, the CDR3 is TGTGCCAGCAGTTACCTCAACAGGGGACAGCCCCAGCATTTT. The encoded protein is CASSYLNRGQPQHF.

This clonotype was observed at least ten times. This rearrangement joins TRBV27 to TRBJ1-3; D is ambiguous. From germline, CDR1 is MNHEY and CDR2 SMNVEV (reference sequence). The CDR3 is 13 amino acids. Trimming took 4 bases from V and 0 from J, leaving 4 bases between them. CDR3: CASSSSSGNTIYF. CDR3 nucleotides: TGTGCCAGCAGTTCAAGCTCTGGAAACACCATATATTTT.